What follows are 32 T cell receptor beta chains derived from one specimen sequenced in a study of blood T cells in healthy people across ages (dated by TCRdb to between 2015 and 2017). Library method: 5' RACE. Data came from an Illumina HiSeq 2500. A second PCR of about 7 to 12 cycles was run with a J-beta primer mix and a sample-barcoded 5' primer. In-frame beta chains were kept once TCRdb had trimmed the public reads at Q25 with fastp and called clones with MiXCR. Every entry covers one CDR3 protein and lists the most common genes and DNA from its rows. The sample has roughly 1.6 million distinct CDR3 sequences on record, roughly 32% of them singletons. Clones ranked in the top ten supply about 11% of the sample. The sample taken for sequencing was blood. These receptors all come from a young woman in good health.

Of note for this clonotype: A much larger clone sits a single nucleotide away, making a read error possible. This sequence joins TRBV7-9 and TRBJ2-5; 9 nucleotides line up with TRBD1. The CDR3 spans 14 residues. From germline, CDR1 is SEHNR and CDR2 FQNEAQ (reference sequence). This chain's CDR3 is CANSFGQGQETQYF. The CDR3, as DNA: TGTGCCAACAGCTTCGGACAGGGGCAAGAGACCCAGTACTTC.

The rearrangement uses TRBV7-3 and TRBJ2-1, with TRBD2 identical over 8 bases. Trimming took 4 bases from V and 5 from J; bases not matched to a gene: 7. Germline loops: CDR1 SGHTA, CDR2 FQGTGA. The CDR3 is 15 residues long. The CDR3 region is CASSSPGLVNNEQFF. The CDR3 DNA reads TGTGCCAGCAGCTCTCCGGGACTAGTTAACAATGAGCAGTTCTTC.

The chain links TRBV2 to TRBJ2-3; 8 bases match TRBD2. V gave up 5 bases and J gave up 2 bases; unmatched junction bases: 6. This CDR3 spans 15 amino acids. Germline V gene sequence: CDR1 SNHLY, CDR2 FYNNEI. In DNA, the CDR3 is TGTGCCAGCAGTATCGGCGGGGGGTTCACAGATACGCAGTATTTT. Translating it yields CASSIGGGFTDTQYF. Full variable domain (missing parts from reference TRBV2 and TRBJ2-3): EPEVTQTPSHQVTQMGQEVILRCVPISNHLYFYWYRQILGQKVEFLVSFYNNEISEKSEIFDDQFSVERPDGSNFTLKIRSTKLEDSAMYFCASSIGGGFTDTQYFGPGTRLTVL.

The genes are TRBV21-1 and TRBJ2-5; the DNA was not used to check the table's D call, TRBD1. The end of the DNA fits TRBJ2-7 better, so the J call may be wrong. TRBV21-1 is a recognized pseudogene. This CDR3 comprises 14 residues. The chain's CDR3 is CASSTSGLGYEQYF. The CDR3 DNA reads TGTGCCAGCAGCACCTCCGGGTTGGGTTACGAGCAGTACTTC.

This chain connects TRBV28 to TRBJ2-7; D perhaps matches TRBD1 (6 bases). This CDR3 contains 14 residues. V lost 3 bases and J lost 4, with 13 bases in between. The V gene's germline CDR1 is MDHEN and CDR2 SYDVKM. The CDR3 DNA reads as TGTGCCAGCAGTTTGACAGGTTTGTGTTACGAGCAGTACTTC. It translates to CASSLTGLCYEQYF.

The chain has TRBV9 and TRBJ2-2; TRBD1 matches at 8 bases. The CDR3 contains 16 residues. Looked up from germline, CDR1 is SGDLS and CDR2 is YYNGEE. V was clipped by 4 bases and J by 0 bases; unmatched bases: 5. CDR3 sequence reads: CASSWTGMANTGELFF. As DNA, the CDR3 is TGTGCCAGCAGCTGGACAGGGATGGCGAACACCGGGGAGCTGTTTTTT.

The rearrangement uses TRBV7-6 and TRBJ2-7, with TRBD2 matching over 10 bases. The DNA end lines up better with TRBJ2-5; the J call may be wrong. Germline lookup yields CDR1 SGHVS and CDR2 FNYEAQ. CDR3 length equals 17 residues. The CDR3 is CASSLVPSGSGGETQYF. The CDR3 nucleotides read TGTGCCAGCAGCTTAGTGCCTAGCGGGAGTGGAGGGGAGACCCAGTACTTC.

This chain uses TRBV28 with TRBJ1-5; D unclear. V lost 2 bases and J 6 bases, leaving 14 bases between the germline ends. The CDR3 sequence is 15 residues long. Germline V gene lookup returns CDR1 MDHEN and CDR2 SYDVKM. The CDR3 bases are TGTGCCAGCAGTTTACCCGGCAGCTCGAGTCAGCCCCAGCATTTT. It encodes CASSLPGSSSQPQHF. The whole variable domain, filled in from reference TRBV28 and TRBJ1-5, reads DVKVTQSSRYLVKRTGEKVFLECVQDMDHENMFWYRQDPGLGLRLIYFSYDVKMKEKGDIPEGYSVSREKKERFSLILESASTNQTSMYLCASSLPGSSSQPQHFGDGTRLSIL.

This clonotype was observed a single time. This rearrangement joins TRBV5-1 to TRBJ2-1; no firm D call. This CDR3 comprises 13 residues. Germline assignment: CDR1 SGHRS and CDR2 YFSETQ. V was pared by 7 bases and J by 6 bases, with 14 bases between. The CDR3, as DNA: TGCGCCAGCGGAAGGACCCTAGGCAATGAGCAGTTCTTC. Translating gives CASGRTLGNEQFF.

A remark on this clonotype: With a much larger clone just one base away, this may be a read error. The chain carries TRBV5-1 and TRBJ2-3, with 11 bases identical to TRBD2. The CDR3 is made up of 18 amino acids. In germline, CDR1 is SGHRS, CDR2 YFSETQ. The CDR3 spells CASSHVQPSGRFADTRYF. CDR3 nucleotides: TGCGCCAGCAGCCATGTTCAACCTAGCGGGAGGTTTGCAGATACGCGGTATTTT.

This clonotype was recorded many times. This chain links TRBV27 with TRBJ2-4, with D tentatively TRBD1 (5 bases). V was clipped by 0 bases and J by 0 bases, with 18 bases between them. Germline CDR1 and CDR2: MNHEY and SMNVEV (reference sequence). The CDR3 loop spans 19 amino acids. CDR3 bases: TGTGCCAGCAGTTTATCGTCCCCAGGGATTCCTCTAGCCAAAAACATTCAGTACTTC. This gives the protein CASSLSSPGIPLAKNIQYF.

The rearrangement uses TRBV24-1 and TRBJ2-5; a possible D gene is TRBD2 (7 bases). V lost 2 bases and J 4 bases, leaving 13 bases between the germline ends. Germline loops: CDR1 KGHDR, CDR2 SFDVKD. The CDR3 spans 15 residues. The CDR3 nucleotides are TGTGCCACCAGTGATTCTGCGGGGGCCGGAGAGACCCAGTACTTC. This encodes CATSDSAGAGETQYF.

This clonotype was picked up a small number of times. The J gene is TRBJ1-4, the V gene TRBV6-1; weak D call: TRBD1 (5 bases). The CDR3 length is 15 residues. Germline lookup yields CDR1 MNHNS and CDR2 SASEGT. V lost 1 base and J 5 bases, leaving 11 bases between the germline ends. The CDR3 region is CASSEEGRDNEKLFF. The CDR3 region has the DNA TGTGCCAGCAGTGAAGAAGGCAGGGACAATGAAAAACTGTTTTTT.

With respect to this clonotype: The junction shows a germline mismatch at one end, possibly a read error. V and J are TRBV5-1 and TRBJ2-1; D might be TRBD2 (6 bases). CDR3 length equals 12 residues. The germline gives CDR1 SGHRS, CDR2 YFSETQ. In DNA form, the CDR3 reads TGCGCCAGCAACTTGTCGGGGGTCGAGCAGTTCTTC. Its protein is CASNLSGVEQFF.

The rearrangement joins TRBV5-1 to TRBJ1-1; 9 positions agree with TRBD1. The CDR3 consists of 15 residues. The germline gives CDR1 SGHRS, CDR2 YFSETQ. J lost 7 bases, V lost 6 bases, and 13 bases had no gene match. The CDR3 DNA reads TGCGCCAGCACCCAGGGACAGGGAACCTTGGGTGAAGCTTTCTTT. This gives the protein CASTQGQGTLGEAFF.

This clonotype was detected a few times. J is TRBJ1-6 and V is TRBV6-1, with 9 bases lining up with TRBD1. Looked up from germline, CDR1 is MNHNS and CDR2 is SASEGT. V trimming: 2 bases; J trimming: 5 bases; junction bases outside the gene matches: 7. The CDR3 loop spans 17 amino acids. CDR3 in amino acids: CASSELRTGANNSPLHF. The CDR3 nucleotides read TGTGCCAGCAGTGAACTTCGGACAGGGGCGAATAATTCACCCCTCCACTTT.

This clonotype turned up a few times. The chain is built from TRBV5-1 and TRBJ2-7; TRBD1 agrees at 7 bases. With 3 bases clipped from V and 0 bases from J, the junction kept 6 bases outside the gene matches. The germline CDR1 and CDR2 sequences are SGHRS and YFSETQ. This CDR3 spans 15 amino acids. The CDR3 DNA follows: TGCGCCAGCAGCTCTGGGGACAGACTCTCCTACGAGCAGTACTTC. It yields the protein CASSSGDRLSYEQYF.

The V call is TRBV3-1, the J call TRBJ2-3, with D possibly matching TRBD2 (7 bases). V dropped 1 base and J dropped 6 bases, with 17 bases sitting between them. Germline V gives CDR1 LGHDT, CDR2 YNNKEL (reference sequence). CDR3 length: 16 residues. The CDR3 DNA is TGTGCCAGCAGCCAAGCCCCACGGGGGGCCGGGGATACGCAGTATTTT. Translated: CASSQAPRGAGDTQYF.

A word on this clonotype: Germline and junction disagree at one end, which may indicate a read error. The chain links TRBV29-1 to TRBJ2-1, with D perhaps matching TRBD2 (6 bases). Germline V gene data show CDR1 as SQVTM and CDR2 as ANQGSEA. The CDR3 length is 13 residues. CDR3 in DNA: TGCAGCGTTCGTTACGGGGGTGACAATAAGCAGTTCTTC. Amino acids: CSVRYGGDNKQFF.

This clonotype occurred a few times. The J gene is TRBJ2-1, the V gene TRBV3-1, with D possibly called TRBD1 or TRBD2 (5 bases each). In germline, CDR1 is LGHDT, CDR2 YNNKEL (reference sequence). The CDR3 has 15 amino acids. V lost 6 bases and J lost 4, with 16 bases in between. CDR3 protein: CASSPLGGGYNEQFF. The CDR3 DNA reads TGTGCCAGCAGTCCCCTTGGGGGTGGGTACAATGAGCAGTTCTTC.

This clonotype was detected a few times. The rearrangement joins TRBV20-1 to TRBJ2-7; 10 nucleotides agree with TRBD1. CDR1 and CDR2 (germline): DFQATT, SNEGSKA (reference sequence). This CDR3 contains 14 residues. The V and J ends lost 5 bases and 4 bases, in that order; junction bases with no gene match: 8. The DNA for the CDR3 is TGCAGTGCTCTCCGGGACAGGGGTTTGTACGAGCAGTACTTC. Residues: CSALRDRGLYEQYF.

The V call is TRBV7-8, the J call TRBJ2-1; D gene uncertain. With 0 bases removed from V and 4 bases from J, the gap between germline ends came to 10 bases. The CDR3 contains 15 residues. CDR1 and CDR2 from the germline V gene are SGHVS and FQNEAQ. Written as DNA, the CDR3 is TGTGCCAGCAGCTTAGCGTTTAGACCTTACAATGAGCAGTTCTTC. Encoded protein: CASSLAFRPYNEQFF.

This clonotype was picked up a small number of times. Written as DNA, the CDR3 is TGTGCCAGCAGTCGATGGACTAGCGGGGTGGGGACAGATACGCAGTATTTT. This sequence encodes CASSRWTSGVGTDTQYF. J is TRBJ2-3 and V is TRBV12-3 or TRBV12-4, with TRBD2 identical over 12 bases. The CDR3 spans 17 residues. Trimming removed 5 bases from V and 3 bases from J; junction bases left unmatched: 9.

The chain uses TRBV28 and TRBJ1-2; D is uncertain. V lost 3 bases, J lost 2 bases, and 7 bases lay in between. The CDR3 runs to 13 residues. CDR1 and CDR2 from the germline V gene are MDHEN and SYDVKM. The DNA of the CDR3 is TGTGCCAGCAGTTTTTCGTGGAACTATGGCTACACCTTC. It encodes CASSFSWNYGYTF.

This clonotype was picked up a small number of times. A clone one base away is much larger, so this may be a read error. The V gene is TRBV5-1, the J gene TRBJ2-3; TRBD2 agrees at 7 bases. This CDR3 is 14 amino acids long. Per the germline V gene, CDR1 is SGHRS and CDR2 is YFSETQ. CDR3 sequence reads: CASSPAGRTGTQYF. CDR3 coding DNA: TGCGCCAGCTCCCCAGCGGGGCGCACAGGTACGCAGTATTTT. The whole variable domain, remainder taken from reference TRBV5-1 and TRBJ2-3, is KAGVTQTPRYLIKTRGQQVTLSCSPISGHRSVSWYQQTPGQGLQFLFEYFSETQRNKGNFPGRFSGRQFSNSRSEMNVSTLELGDSALYLCASSPAGRTGTQYFGPGTRLTVL.

This clonotype was recorded a few times. The chain combines TRBV5-1 with TRBJ1-1, with TRBD1 as a possible D gene (5 bases). CDR3 size: 13 residues. V was trimmed by 5 bases and J by 7 bases, leaving 15 bases between them. The germline gives CDR1 SGHRS, CDR2 YFSETQ. The chain's CDR3 is CASRSEGTGEAFF. The CDR3 DNA reads TGCGCCAGCAGGTCAGAAGGGACTGGTGAAGCTTTCTTT.

This clonotype was seen many times. This chain links TRBV4-2 with TRBJ2-3, with 7 bases lining up with TRBD2. The germline V gene encodes CDR1 LGHNA and CDR2 YNFKEQ. The CDR3 is 17 residues long. Germline trimming cut 1 base from V and 5 bases from J; bases unmatched to any gene: 12. The CDR3 here is CASSQAPVAGEGDTQYF. The DNA for the CDR3 is TGTGCCAGCAGCCAAGCCCCCGTGGCGGGAGAGGGAGATACGCAGTATTTT.

The J gene is TRBJ1-1, the V gene TRBV6-1, with D possibly being TRBD1 (5 bases). Trimming removed 3 bases at V and 4 bases at J, with 21 bases between. CDR1 is MNHNS, CDR2 SASEGT, per germline. The CDR3 has 17 residues. CDR3 loop: CASSDPQGASLGTEAFF. CDR3 DNA sequence: TGTGCCAGCAGTGACCCTCAGGGTGCCTCTCTGGGCACTGAAGCTTTCTTT.

The chain's CDR3 is CASSESVSATNEKLFF. CDR3 nucleotide sequence: TGCGCCAGCAGTGAGTCTGTGTCAGCAACTAATGAAAAACTGTTTTTT. This chain connects TRBV10-2 to TRBJ1-4; no clear D gene. V was shortened by 0 bases and J by 0 bases, with 8 bases between the two germline ends. CDR1 is WSHSY, CDR2 SAAADI, per germline. The CDR3 is 16 amino acids.

This chain uses TRBV6-1 with TRBJ2-6, with D possibly called TRBD1 or TRBD2 (5 bases each). The length of the CDR3 is 16 residues. Per the germline V gene, CDR1 is MNHNS and CDR2 is SASEGT. The ends were cut back, 7 bases at V and 4 bases at J, with 17 bases in the middle. The CDR3 sequence is CASIGTLSGGANVLTF. CDR3 nucleotides: TGTGCCAGCATTGGGACCTTATCGGGAGGGGCCAACGTCCTGACTTTC.

This clonotype was found many times. DNA of the CDR3: TGCAGTGTGGGAAAGGGGACAGATACGCAGTATTTT. This codes for CSVGKGTDTQYF. This chain links TRBV29-1 with TRBJ2-3; TRBD1 is a possible D gene (5 bases). There are 12 residues in the CDR3. The germline V gene encodes CDR1 SQVTM and CDR2 ANQGSEA.

This clonotype occurred a few times. The chain links TRBV5-5 to TRBJ2-1; D possibly corresponds to TRBD2 (6 bases). The CDR3 contains 15 residues. Germline CDR1 and CDR2: SGHKS and YYEKEE (reference sequence). Between the trimmed V and J ends, which lost 0 bases and 9 bases, there was a span of 16 bases. The CDR3 DNA follows: TGTGCCAGCAGCTTGGCTATAGGACTATCGGGTGAGCAGTTCTTC. It codes for CASSLAIGLSGEQFF.